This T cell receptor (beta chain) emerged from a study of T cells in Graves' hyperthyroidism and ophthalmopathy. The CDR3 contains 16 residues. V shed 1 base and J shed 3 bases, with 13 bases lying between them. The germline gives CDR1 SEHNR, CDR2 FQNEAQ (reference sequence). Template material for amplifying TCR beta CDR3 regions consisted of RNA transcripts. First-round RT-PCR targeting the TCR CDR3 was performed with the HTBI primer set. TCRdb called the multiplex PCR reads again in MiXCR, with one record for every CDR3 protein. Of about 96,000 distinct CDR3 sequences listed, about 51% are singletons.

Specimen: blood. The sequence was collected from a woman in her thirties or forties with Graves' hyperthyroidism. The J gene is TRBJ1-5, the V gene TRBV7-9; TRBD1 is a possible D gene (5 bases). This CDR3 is CASSLGSGYFNQPQHF. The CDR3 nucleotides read TGTGCCAGCAGCTTAGGGTCAGGGTACTTCAATCAGCCCCAGCATTTT.